This TCR beta chain was obtained from a study of blood T cell repertoires in COVID-19 (dated by TCRdb to the early 2020s). Broadly, across the study: The collaborator samples originated in the United States, Italy and Spain and spanned the acute and convalescent phases of COVID-19. The prospective study material was composed of cDNA or gDNA derived from T cells, B-cell-depleted T cells, or PBMCs. Deeply sampled blood TCRbeta repertoires from subjects exposed to, actively infected with, or recovered from COVID-19 were included in the dataset. The repertoires were made available in a free public database intended to serve as a resource for research on the immune response to SARS-CoV-2. The samples were drawn from two sources: the first 160 participants of the ongoing ImmuneRACE study, and 1,000 to 1,500 subjects contributed by 6 global collaborators. A de-identified subject ID, COVID-19 status, age in years and sex were almost always included in the sample metadata. HLA class I and class II types, where available, came from metadata supplied by the sample provider rather than from assay-based typing.

The collaborating institutions used their own protocols to collect whole blood in K2EDTA tubes. For TCRbeta analysis, collaborator samples were shipped as frozen whole blood, as isolated PBMCs, or as DNA extracted from either sample type. The paper as a whole reports these results and caveats: Clinical and demographic metadata were provided uncurated, with the amount varying by source and participant.

CDR1 and CDR2 (MNHEY, SMNVEV) derive from the germline V gene (reference sequence). Including the terminal cysteine and phenylalanine, the CDR3 comprises 16 residues. Of all the DNA, just the CDR3 is kept, 48 bases in frame from base 1. Trimming accounts for 8 bases at V and 8 bases at J, while the number of junction bases matched to no gene is 13. TCRbeta CDR3 regions were amplified from genomic DNA by means of the immunoSEQ Assay, a bias-controlled multiplex PCR. The authors' analysis ran thus. Within the assay, amplification of reference gene primers was used to estimate how many nucleated cells each sample contained. To quantify the absolute abundance of each unique TCRbeta CDR3 rearrangement, sequence reads were collapsed and filtered. Productive Simpson clonality was computed per sample as the square root of Simpson's diversity index over productive rearrangements. TCRdb's version of the immuneACCESS table is confined to in-frame rearrangements and falls short of the full clone set. An unresolved V gene accounts for under half of the shortfall where checked; the remainder is of unknown origin. V and J calls and clone size are those listed in that table; D and trimming were worked out from the DNA. This sample holds about 69,000 clones; 85% were observed only once. Under 3% of the sample goes to the ten largest clones.

Points on this clone: The antigen it recognizes is unknown. No much larger clone exists at a distance of one base, and base qualities are not known.

The sequence was collected from a man older than 75 with acute or convalescent COVID-19. Material: peripheral blood. The sequence links TRBV27 to TRBJ2-1; 12 middle bases align to TRBD2. The CDR3 here reads CASRQQWPSGRDEQFF. Read as DNA, the sequence is TGTGCCAGCCGTCAACAATGGCCTAGCGGGAGGGATGAGCAGTTCTTC.